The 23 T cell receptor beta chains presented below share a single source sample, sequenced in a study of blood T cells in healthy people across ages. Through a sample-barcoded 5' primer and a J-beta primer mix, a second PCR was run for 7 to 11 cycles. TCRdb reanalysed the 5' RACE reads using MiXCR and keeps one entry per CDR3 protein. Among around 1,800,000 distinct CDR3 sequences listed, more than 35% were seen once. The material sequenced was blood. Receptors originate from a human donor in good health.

In DNA, the CDR3 is TGCAGCGTTGAAGTTTTCGGTGGCTACACCTTC. Translation: CSVEVFGGYTF. This rearrangement joins TRBV29-1 to TRBJ1-2; no clear D. Germline V CDR1 and CDR2: SQVTM, ANQGSEA. The CDR3 is made up of 11 amino acids. Deletions cut 1 base from V and 7 bases from J, with 7 bases between. Filled out from reference TRBV29-1 and TRBJ1-2, the complete variable domain reads SAVISQKPSRDICQRGTSLTIQCQVDSQVTMMFWYRQQPGQSLTLIATANQGSEATYESGFVIDKFPISRPNLTFSTLTVSNMSPEDSSIYLCSVEVFGGYTFGSGTRLTVV.

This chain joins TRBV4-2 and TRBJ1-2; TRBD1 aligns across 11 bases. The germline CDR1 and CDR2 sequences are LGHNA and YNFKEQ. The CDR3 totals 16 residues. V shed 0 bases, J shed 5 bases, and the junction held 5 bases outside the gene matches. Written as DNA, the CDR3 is TGTGCCAGCAGCCAAGAGCGAGGACAGGGGGCTTATGGCTACACCTTC. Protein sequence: CASSQERGQGAYGYTF.

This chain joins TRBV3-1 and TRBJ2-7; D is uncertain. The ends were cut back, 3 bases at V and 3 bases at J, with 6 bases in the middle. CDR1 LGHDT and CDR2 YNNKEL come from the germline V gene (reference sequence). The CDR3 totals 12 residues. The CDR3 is CASSHMSYEQYF. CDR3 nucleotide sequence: TGTGCCAGCAGCCACATGAGCTACGAGCAGTACTTC.

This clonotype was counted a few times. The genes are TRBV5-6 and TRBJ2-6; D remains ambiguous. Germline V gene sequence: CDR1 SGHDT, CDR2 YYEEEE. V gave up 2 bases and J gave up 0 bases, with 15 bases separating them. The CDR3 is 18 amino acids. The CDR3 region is CASSFLLVRLSGANVLTF. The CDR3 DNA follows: TGTGCCAGCAGCTTTTTGTTAGTCAGGCTCTCTGGGGCCAACGTCCTGACTTTC.

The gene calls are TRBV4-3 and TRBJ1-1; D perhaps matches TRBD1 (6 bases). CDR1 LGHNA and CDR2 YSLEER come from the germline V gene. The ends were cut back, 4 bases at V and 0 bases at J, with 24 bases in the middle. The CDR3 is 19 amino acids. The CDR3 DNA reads TGCGCCAGCAGCCCTCAATCTGGCTCGGTGGCAGGGGTGAACACTGAAGCTTTCTTT. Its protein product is CASSPQSGSVAGVNTEAFF.

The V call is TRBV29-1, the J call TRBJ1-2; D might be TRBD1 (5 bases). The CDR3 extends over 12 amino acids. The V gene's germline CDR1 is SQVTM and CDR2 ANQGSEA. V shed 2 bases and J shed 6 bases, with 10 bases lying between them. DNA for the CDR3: TGCAGCGTTGAAAGCAGGGTAAATGGCTACACCTTC. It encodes CSVESRVNGYTF.

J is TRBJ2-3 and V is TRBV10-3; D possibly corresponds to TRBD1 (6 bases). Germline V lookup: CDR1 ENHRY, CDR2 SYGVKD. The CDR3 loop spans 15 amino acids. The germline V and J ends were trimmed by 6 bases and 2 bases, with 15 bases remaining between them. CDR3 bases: TGTGCCATCAGGGCCCGGGACAAGGACACAGATACGCAGTATTTT. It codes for CAIRARDKDTDTQYF.

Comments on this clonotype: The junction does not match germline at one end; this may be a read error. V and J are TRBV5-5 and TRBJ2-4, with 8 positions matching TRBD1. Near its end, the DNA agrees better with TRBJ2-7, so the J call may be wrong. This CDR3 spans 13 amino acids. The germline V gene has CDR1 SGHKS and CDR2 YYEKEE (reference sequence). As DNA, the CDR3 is TGTGCCAGCAGGTTGGACAGGGTAGGCGAGCAGTACTTC. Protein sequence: CASRLDRVGEQYF.

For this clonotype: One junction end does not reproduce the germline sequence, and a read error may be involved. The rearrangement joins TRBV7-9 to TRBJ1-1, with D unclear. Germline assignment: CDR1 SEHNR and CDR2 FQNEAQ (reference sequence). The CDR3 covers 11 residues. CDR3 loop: CSSSFGLRAFF. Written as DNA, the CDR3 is TGTTCCAGCAGCTTTGGACTTCGGGCTTTCTTT.

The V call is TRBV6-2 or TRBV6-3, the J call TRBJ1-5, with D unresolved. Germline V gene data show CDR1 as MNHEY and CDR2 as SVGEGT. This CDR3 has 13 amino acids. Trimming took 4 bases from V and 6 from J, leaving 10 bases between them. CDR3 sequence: CASSSRDRQPQHF. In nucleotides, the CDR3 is TGTGCCAGCAGTTCTAGGGATCGTCAGCCCCAGCATTTT.

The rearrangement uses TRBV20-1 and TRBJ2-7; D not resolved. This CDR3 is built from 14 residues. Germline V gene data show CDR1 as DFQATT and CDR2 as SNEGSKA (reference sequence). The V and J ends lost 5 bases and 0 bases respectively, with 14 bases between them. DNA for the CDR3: TGCAGTGCTTATCATGCGGAAAGCTCCTACGAGCAGTACTTC. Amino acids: CSAYHAESSYEQYF.

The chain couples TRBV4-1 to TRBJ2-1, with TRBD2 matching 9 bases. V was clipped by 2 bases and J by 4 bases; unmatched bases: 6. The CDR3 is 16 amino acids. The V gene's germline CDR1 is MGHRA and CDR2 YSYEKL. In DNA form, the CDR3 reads TGCGCCAGCAGCCAACCGTCTAGCGGGGTGTACAATGAGCAGTTCTTC. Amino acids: CASSQPSSGVYNEQFF.

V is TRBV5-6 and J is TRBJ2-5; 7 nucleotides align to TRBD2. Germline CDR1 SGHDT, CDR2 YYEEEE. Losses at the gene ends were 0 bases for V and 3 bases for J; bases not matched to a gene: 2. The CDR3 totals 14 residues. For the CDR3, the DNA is TGTGCCAGCAGCTTGGGGACTAGGGAAGAGACCCAGTACTTC. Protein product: CASSLGTREETQYF. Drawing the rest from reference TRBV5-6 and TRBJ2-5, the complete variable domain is DAGVTQSPTHLIKTRGQQVTLRCSPKSGHDTVSWYQQALGQGPQFIFQYYEEEERQRGNFPDRFSGHQFPNYSSELNVNALLLGDSALYLCASSLGTREETQYFGPGTRLLVL.

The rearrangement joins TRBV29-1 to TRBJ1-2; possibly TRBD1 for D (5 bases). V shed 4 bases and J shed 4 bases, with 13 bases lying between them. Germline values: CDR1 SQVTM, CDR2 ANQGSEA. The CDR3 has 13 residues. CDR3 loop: CSVGVGGSYGYTF. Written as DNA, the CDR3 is TGCAGCGTTGGGGTTGGGGGTTCCTATGGCTACACCTTC.

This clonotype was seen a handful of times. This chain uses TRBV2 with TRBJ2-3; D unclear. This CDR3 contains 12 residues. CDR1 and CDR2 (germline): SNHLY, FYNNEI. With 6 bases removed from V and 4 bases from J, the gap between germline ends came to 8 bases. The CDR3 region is CASRATADTQYF. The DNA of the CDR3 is TGTGCCAGCAGGGCTACAGCAGATACGCAGTATTTT.

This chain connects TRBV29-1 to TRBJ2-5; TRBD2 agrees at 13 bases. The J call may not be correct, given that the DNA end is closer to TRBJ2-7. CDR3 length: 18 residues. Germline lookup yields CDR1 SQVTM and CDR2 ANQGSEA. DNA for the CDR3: TGCAGCGTATCTGGCTCGGGACTAGCGGGGTATAAATCCTACGAGCAGTACTTC. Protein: CSVSGSGLAGYKSYEQYF.

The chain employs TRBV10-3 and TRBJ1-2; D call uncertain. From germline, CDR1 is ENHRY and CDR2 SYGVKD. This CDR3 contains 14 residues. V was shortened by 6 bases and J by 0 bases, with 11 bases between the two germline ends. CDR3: CAISPRVANYGYTF. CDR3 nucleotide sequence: TGTGCCATCAGCCCCCGGGTAGCTAACTATGGCTACACCTTC.

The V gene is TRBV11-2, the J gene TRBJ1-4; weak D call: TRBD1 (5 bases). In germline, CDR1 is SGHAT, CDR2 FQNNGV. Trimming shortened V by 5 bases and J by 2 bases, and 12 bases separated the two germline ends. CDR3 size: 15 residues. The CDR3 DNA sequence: TGTGCCAGCAGCATAACGTCAGGGACTAATGAAAAACTGTTTTTT. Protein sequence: CASSITSGTNEKLFF. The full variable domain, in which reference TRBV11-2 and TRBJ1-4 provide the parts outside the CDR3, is EAGVAQSPRYKIIEKRQSVAFWCNPISGHATLYWYQQILGQGPKLLIQFQNNGVVDDSQLPKDRFSAERLKGVDSTLKIQPAKLEDSAVYLCASSITSGTNEKLFFGSGTQLSVL.

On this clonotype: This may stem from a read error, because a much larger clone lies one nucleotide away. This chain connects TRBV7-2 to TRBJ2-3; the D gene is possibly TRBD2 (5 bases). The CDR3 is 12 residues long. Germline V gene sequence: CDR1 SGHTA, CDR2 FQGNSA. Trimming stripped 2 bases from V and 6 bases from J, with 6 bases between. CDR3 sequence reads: CASSLWRDTQYF. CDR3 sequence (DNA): TGTGCCAGCAGCTTATGGAGGGATACGCAGTATTTT.

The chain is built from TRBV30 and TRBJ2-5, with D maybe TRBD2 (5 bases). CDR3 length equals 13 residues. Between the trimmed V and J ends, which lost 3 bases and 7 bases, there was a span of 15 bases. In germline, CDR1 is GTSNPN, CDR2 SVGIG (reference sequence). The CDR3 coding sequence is TGTGCCTGGAGCATGGACCAAGGAGGGACCCAGTACTTC. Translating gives CAWSMDQGGTQYF.

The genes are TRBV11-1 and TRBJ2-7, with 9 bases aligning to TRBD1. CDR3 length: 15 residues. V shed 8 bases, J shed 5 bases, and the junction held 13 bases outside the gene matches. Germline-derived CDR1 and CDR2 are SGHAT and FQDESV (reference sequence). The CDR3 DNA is TGTGCCAGCGGAACGGGTGGGACAGGGCGACACGAGCAGTACTTC. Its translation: CASGTGGTGRHEQYF.

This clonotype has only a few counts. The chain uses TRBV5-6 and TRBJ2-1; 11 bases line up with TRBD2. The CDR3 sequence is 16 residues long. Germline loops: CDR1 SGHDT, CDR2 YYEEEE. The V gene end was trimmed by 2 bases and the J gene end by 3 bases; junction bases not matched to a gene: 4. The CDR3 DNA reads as TGTGCCAGCAGCTTTACTAGCGGGGGTCTCTACAATGAGCAGTTCTTC. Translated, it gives CASSFTSGGLYNEQFF.

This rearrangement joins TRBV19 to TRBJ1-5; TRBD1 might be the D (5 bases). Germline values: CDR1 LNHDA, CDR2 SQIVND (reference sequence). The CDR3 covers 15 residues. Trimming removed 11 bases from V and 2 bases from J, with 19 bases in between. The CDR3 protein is CAAYGWGGGNQPQHF. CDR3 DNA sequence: TGTGCCGCCTATGGTTGGGGAGGGGGCAATCAGCCCCAGCATTTT.